The clone carrying this TCR beta chain was recorded many times. Antigen unknown. Specified time point: persistent/refractory GD, antithyroid drugs over 5 years with positive TRAb. PBMC RNA was the source of the TCR library. Graves' disease diagnosis used American Thyroid Association guidelines. The data were obtained in a study of regulatory T cells in long-lasting Graves disease. Overall study context: Persistent Graves' disease required over 5 years of antithyroid drugs and positive TSH receptor antibodies.

Study observations and caveats: Persistent patients shared 2,700 or so public clonotypes among themselves. Newly diagnosed patients shared fewer, at about a thousand. Persistent disease favored TRBV28, TRBJ1-2 and TRBJ2-5.

Germline V gene sequence: CDR1 SGHTA, CDR2 FQGNSA. The ends were cut back, 1 base at V and 5 bases at J, with 12 bases in the middle. The CDR3 extends over 16 amino acids. Construction of the TCR beta libraries employed iRepertoire HTBI primers in conjunction with Arm-PCR of CDR3 regions. One entry per CDR3 protein results from TCRdb running MiXCR on the multiplex PCR reads. The data hold around 460,000 distinct CDR3 sequences, with about 22% observed a single time. The source was peripheral blood mononuclear cells (PBMCs), collected when the disease was refractory, from a patient treated with antithyroid drugs. The chain couples TRBV7-2 to TRBJ1-6, with D perhaps matching TRBD1 (5 bases). The clonotype was recovered from a female donor with Graves disease. CDR3 residues: CASSLEAGRNNSPLHF. Here the CDR3 DNA reads TGTGCCAGCAGCTTAGAAGCAGGGCGCAATAATTCACCCCTCCACTTT.